Listed below are T cell receptor beta chains from one sample, sequenced in a study of human T cells and chemical hapten exposure. TCRdb ran MiXCR on the RACE reads and lists one entry per CDR3 protein. The sample has roughly 54,000 distinct CDR3 sequences; 9.5% to 10% are singletons. The material was whole blood, obtained in connection with sensitization to the hapten diphenylcyclopropenone (DPC). These receptors were collected from a woman in her 50s with alopecia areata. Some clones in this sample may be carry-over from other donors' samples. CDR3s include the opening cysteine and the closing phenylalanine or tryptophan. Fields, in order: J gene, V gene, clone size, D gene, CDR3 DNA, CDR3 protein. D genes are given only for firm matches. For some rows the clone size is stated as once, few or many, or as a class when expanded; others skip it.

TRBJ1-6,TRBV5-1,-,TRBD1,TGCGCCAGCAGCCAAAGCATCGGGACAGGGGACGTCTATAATTCACCCCTCCACTTT,CASSQSIGTGDVYNSPLHF
TRBJ2-7,TRBV28,few,-,TGTGCCAGCACCCCCCCTCGGGGACAGCAGTACTTC,CASTPPRGQQYF
TRBJ2-1,TRBV12-3/TRBV12-4,many,-,TGTGCCAGCACCCTTACCCGATACAATGAGCAGTTCTTC,CASTLTRYNEQFF
TRBJ2-5,TRBV12-3/TRBV12-4,many,-,TGTGCCAGCAGTTTCGGAGAGACCCAGTACTTC,CASSFGETQYF
TRBJ2-1,TRBV20-1,-,-,TGCAGTGCTCCGACCAACAATGAGCAGTTCTTC,CSAPTNNEQFF
TRBJ2-3,TRBV5-4,few,TRBD1,TGTGCCAGCAGCTTGCACAGGGGGCGGGGGACAGATACGCAGTATTTT,CASSLHRGRGTDTQYF
TRBJ2-3,TRBV7-8,many,TRBD2,TGTGCCAGCAGCTTGACTAGCGGGAGATCGGGCGCAGATACGCAGTATTTT,CASSLTSGRSGADTQYF
TRBJ2-3,TRBV24-1,-,TRBD2,TGTGTCACCAGTGAAACTGCGGGAGAACCGCAGTATTTT,CVTSETAGEPQYF
TRBJ2-1,TRBV3-1,many,-,TGTGCCAGCAGCCCGACCACAGGGATAACCTACAATGAGCAGTTCTTC,CASSPTTGITYNEQFF
TRBJ2-1,TRBV4-2,few,TRBD2,TGTGCCAGCAGCCATGAGGGACTAGCGGGAGGCAATGAGCAGTTCTTC,CASSHEGLAGGNEQFF
TRBJ2-7,TRBV7-9,many,TRBD1,TGTGCCAGCAGCTTAATGGGACAGGGGTACGAGCAGTACTTC,CASSLMGQGYEQYF
TRBJ1-1,TRBV5-1,many,-,TGCGCCAGCACCCTGGGGGGGCTGAACACTGAAGCTTTCTTT,CASTLGGLNTEAFF
TRBJ1-3,TRBV12-3/TRBV12-4,-,-,TGTGCCAGCAGTTTATCGCCCACCGCGACCATATATTTT,CASSLSPTATIYF
TRBJ2-5,TRBV18,few,-,TGTGCCAGCTCACCACAGCCAAGAGAAGAGACCCAGTACTTC,CASSPQPREETQYF
TRBJ2-2,TRBV18,-,-,TGTGCCAGCTCACCCGAGTCCCGGGGCACCGGGGAGCTGTTTTTT,CASSPESRGTGELFF